Listed here is a single T cell receptor (beta chain). What antigen it recognizes has not been identified. Per-base qualities were not stored, and no clone one base away is much larger. The immunoSEQ Assay, a bias-controlled multiplex PCR, was used to amplify TCRbeta CDR3 regions from genomic DNA. On the authors' methods: Nucleated cell counts per sample were estimated from amplification of reference gene primers within the assay. To quantify the absolute abundance of each unique TCRbeta CDR3 rearrangement, sequence reads were collapsed and filtered. For each sample, productive Simpson clonality was calculated as the square root of Simpson's diversity index across productive rearrangements. Imported from immuneACCESS, the table was reduced by TCRdb to in-frame sequences with V and J called. These copies leave out some clones; in studies compared against another copy, an unresolved V gene accounts for under half, and the cause of the remainder is not known. Clone size and the V and J calls come from that table; the DNA yielded D and trimming. Across this sample there are 330,000 or so clones, with roughly 90% seen only once. The ten largest clones take up roughly a tenth of the sample.

The sample belongs to a study of blood T cell repertoires in COVID-19 (dated by TCRdb to the early 2020s). At the level of the whole study: Collaborator samples came from the United States, Italy and Spain and covered acute and convalescent phases of COVID-19. The material from the prospective study consisted of cDNA or gDNA derived from T cells, B-cell-depleted T cells, or PBMCs. Deeply sampled blood TCRbeta repertoires from subjects exposed to, actively infected with, or recovered from COVID-19 were included in the dataset. A freely available public database, intended as a resource for researchers studying the immune response to SARS-CoV-2, is where the repertoires were released. Samples were obtained from the ongoing ImmuneRACE study (first 160 participants) and from some 1,300 subjects provided by 6 global collaborators. The sample metadata nearly always contained a de-identified subject ID, COVID-19 status, age in years and sex. Where available, HLA class I and class II types were taken from metadata supplied by the sample provider and were not determined by assay-based typing. The study at large found these results: The amount of clinical and demographic metadata varied by source and participant and was provided uncurated.

At one collaborating source in Seattle, patients were enrolled during active infection and were followed longitudinally through the course of disease. Collaborating institutions collected whole blood in K2EDTA tubes following their own protocols. For TCRbeta analysis, collaborators shipped samples in one of three forms: frozen whole blood, isolated PBMCs, or DNA extracted from either of those sample types. Cut back by 8 bases and 2 bases, the V and J ends lie 18 bases apart. The CDR3 contains 15 residues, cysteine and phenylalanine counted. Of the read, only the CDR3 DNA is kept; its 45 bases are in frame from base 1. CDR1 and CDR2 (LNHDA, SQIVND) derive from the germline V gene (reference sequence).

The sequence came from a man between 25 and 39 years old with COVID-19, enrolled during active disease. Sequenced sample: peripheral blood. The chain employs TRBV19 and TRBJ1-1, with the identity of the D gene unclear. Here is the DNA: TGTGCCAGTCGCTCTGGAACGGCGGGTAACACTGAAGCTTTCTTT. Translated, it gives CASRSGTAGNTEAFF.